This TCR beta chain was identified in a study of blood T cell repertoires in COVID-19. The overall study: PBMCs, B-cell-depleted T cells, or T cells were the source of the cDNA or gDNA that made up the material.

This clone was detected only a few times. Trimming left V 0 bases short and J 6 bases short, with 12 bases between. The CDR3 contains 14 residues. The germline CDR1 and CDR2 sequences are SGHRS and YFSETQ. TCRdb's copy holds only in-frame clones and misses some; the assay was immunoSEQ multiplex PCR. The sample includes about 300,000 clones, 89% of them seen just once. The source material was peripheral blood. This receptor was taken from a woman under 40 with COVID-19, enrolled during active disease. The V and J genes are TRBV5-1 and TRBJ1-1; tentative D call: TRBD1 (6 bases). CDR3 in amino acids: CASSLAGGESEAFF. The CDR3 DNA follows: TGCGCCAGCAGCTTGGCTGGGGGCGAGTCTGAAGCTTTCTTT.